This TCR beta chain was recovered during a study of cytomegalovirus exposure and HLA in healthy donors. About the study: The 120 validation repertoires were reported in a later analysis to have been generated on the same platform as the approximately 700 first-cohort repertoires.

From germline, CDR1 is MDHEN and CDR2 SYDVKM. The CDR3 spans 15 residues. V shed 2 bases and J shed 4 bases, with 12 bases lying between them. Profiled with immunoSEQ multiplex PCR; TCRdb holds only in-frame clones, not every one. The sample includes more than 90,000 clones, 88% of them seen just once. V usage is TRBV28 and J usage is TRBJ2-1; the D is unclear. This TCR derives from a man between 18 and 35 years old in good health and CMV-seronegative. Sequencing used PBMCs. For the CDR3, the DNA is TGTGCCAGCAGTTTAGCGCTTCCATTTTACAATGAGCAGTTCTTC. This encodes CASSLALPFYNEQFF.